Following are 14 T cell receptor beta chains from one sample sequenced in a study of blood T cell repertoires in COVID-19. TCRdb's table, derived via immunoSEQ multiplex PCR, lists solely in-frame clones and lacks some. The sample includes approximately 350,000 clones, 91% of them seen just once. Sequencing was carried out using peripheral blood. Receptors were obtained from a woman under 30 who had recovered from COVID-19.

This rearrangement joins TRBV24-1 to TRBJ2-3; tentative D call: TRBD2 (5 bases). Trimming cost V 5 bases and J 2 bases, with 16 bases left between them. This CDR3 spans 16 amino acids. Germline values: CDR1 KGHDR, CDR2 SFDVKD. CDR3 bases: TGTGCCACCAGTGCGGGATACACCCCTAACACAGATACGCAGTATTTT. Translated, it gives CATSAGYTPNTDTQYF.

The rearrangement links TRBV27 to TRBJ2-1; possibly TRBD2 for D (5 bases). This CDR3 contains 14 residues. With 2 bases removed from V and 8 bases from J, the gap between germline ends came to 13 bases. Germline CDR1 is MNHEY and CDR2 is SMNVEV (reference sequence). The CDR3 DNA sequence: TGTGCCAGCAGTTTAGGACGAGGGAGAGATGAGCAGTTCTTC. Protein: CASSLGRGRDEQFF.

V gene TRBV27 combines with J gene TRBJ2-1, with TRBD1 as a possible D gene (5 bases). CDR1 is MNHEY and CDR2 is SMNVEV in the germline V gene (reference sequence). V lost 4 bases and J 6 bases, leaving 10 bases between the germline ends. This CDR3 has 13 residues. In nucleotides, the CDR3 is TGTGCCAGCAGTTGGGGCCGATTCAATGAGCAGTTCTTC. It codes for CASSWGRFNEQFF.

This clone appeared a single time. The gene calls are TRBV7-2 and TRBJ2-7; the match to TRBD2 covers 11 bases. The germline V gene encodes CDR1 SGHTA and CDR2 FQGNSA. V shed 5 bases and J 0 bases; nucleotides not matched to a gene: 3. The CDR3 spans 15 residues. CDR3 sequence: CASSELAGASYEQYV. The CDR3, as DNA: TGTGCCAGCAGCGAACTAGCGGGAGCCTCCTACGAGCAGTACGTC.

V and J are TRBV27 and TRBJ2-1, with 9 bases that match TRBD2. Germline values: CDR1 MNHEY, CDR2 SMNVEV (reference sequence). V lost 4 bases, J lost 0 bases, and 7 bases stayed unmatched. This CDR3 spans 17 amino acids. The CDR3: CASSSYLAGSSYNEQFF. CDR3 DNA sequence: TGTGCCAGCAGTTCGTATCTAGCGGGGAGCTCCTACAATGAGCAGTTCTTC.

This chain connects TRBV10-3 to TRBJ1-4; 8 bases are a match to TRBD1. V lost 8 bases, J lost 6 bases, and 5 bases stayed unmatched. The CDR3 contains 13 residues. Germline lookup yields CDR1 ENHRY and CDR2 SYGVKD. CDR3 DNA: TGTGCCATCGGGACAGGTCATGATGAAAAACTGTTTTTT. This gives the protein CAIGTGHDEKLFF.

In its sample, this clone was seen once. The chain carries TRBV20-1 and TRBJ1-1; D uncertain. V dropped 3 bases and J dropped 4 bases, with 12 bases sitting between them. The germline gives CDR1 DFQATT, CDR2 SNEGSKA (reference sequence). The CDR3 spans 13 residues. This CDR3 is CSASEYWSTEAFF. The DNA of the CDR3 is TGCAGTGCTAGTGAATACTGGAGCACTGAAGCTTTCTTT.

This clone occurred once. V is TRBV3-1 (or the pseudogene TRBV3-2) and J is TRBJ2-6; D unresolved. V was clipped by 2 bases and J by 0 bases, with 8 bases between them. Germline CDR1 LGHDT, CDR2 YNNKEL (reference sequence). This CDR3 has 16 amino acids. CDR3 residues: CASSQYRSSGANVLTF. CDR3 nucleotide sequence: TGTGCCAGCAGCCAATATCGGAGCTCTGGGGCCAACGTCCTGACTTTC.

The J gene is TRBJ2-3, the V gene TRBV11-3; D may be TRBD1 (6 bases). This CDR3 is built from 16 residues. V lost 3 bases and J lost 4, with 17 bases in between. Germline-derived CDR1 and CDR2 are SGHNT and YENEEA. CDR3 DNA: TGTGCCAGCAGCTTTAGGGGGAAGGTAGTCTCAGATACGCAGTATTTT. Amino acids: CASSFRGKVVSDTQYF.

The chain links TRBV11-3 to TRBJ2-2; 8 bases align to TRBD1. V trimming: 0 bases; J trimming: 6 bases; junction bases outside the gene matches: 3. This CDR3 is 15 amino acids long. Germline CDR1 is SGHNT and CDR2 is YENEEA. CDR3: CASSLDGQGPGELFF. The DNA of the CDR3 is TGTGCCAGCAGCTTAGATGGACAGGGACCCGGGGAGCTGTTTTTT.

The chain combines TRBV5-5 with TRBJ2-2, with a possible D match to TRBD2 (5 bases). The CDR3 totals 16 residues. Per germline, CDR1 SGHKS and CDR2 YYEKEE (reference sequence). The ends were cut back, 2 bases at V and 7 bases at J, with 18 bases in the middle. In nucleotides, the CDR3 is TGTGCCAGCAGCTTTGGTGTTAGGCGAGGGAACGGGGAGCTGTTTTTT. Its translation: CASSFGVRRGNGELFF.

The chain couples TRBV12-3 or TRBV12-4 to TRBJ2-3; D gene uncertain. Trimming left V 3 bases short and J 6 bases short, with 7 bases between. The CDR3 runs 12 residues. The CDR3 region has the DNA TGTGCCAGCAGTTTTTTAACTGATACGCAGTATTTT. Amino acids: CASSFLTDTQYF.

The chain recombines TRBV30 with TRBJ1-3; unclear D gene. Germline V gene data show CDR1 as GTSNPN and CDR2 as SVGIG (reference sequence). This CDR3 has 12 residues. With 5 bases removed from V and 4 bases from J, the gap between germline ends came to 9 bases. In nucleotides, the CDR3 is TGTGCCTGGGCCGAACAGGGAAACACCATATATTTT. It yields the protein CAWAEQGNTIYF.

The CDR3 is CASSSTQGLHGYTF. The CDR3 DNA reads TGTGCCAGCAGCTCGACTCAGGGTCTACATGGCTACACCTTC. V usage is TRBV11-3 and J usage is TRBJ1-2, with a tentative D call TRBD1 (5 bases). Trimming shortened V by 4 bases and J by 6 bases, and 15 bases separated the two germline ends. The germline V gene has CDR1 SGHNT and CDR2 YENEEA. The CDR3 totals 14 residues.